Shown below are 9 T cell receptor beta chains from a single sample sequenced in a study of cytomegalovirus exposure and HLA in healthy donors. In the PCR, 60 Vbeta and 13 Jbeta primers were used. Method: immunoSEQ multiplex PCR; TCRdb's copy keeps in-frame clones and lacks some. This sample has about 190,000 clones, with around 84% found just once. The sequenced sample was PBMCs. Receptors originate from a boy between 2 and 10 years old in good health and CMV-seronegative.

The count of this clone is one. The CDR3 region has the DNA TGTGCCAGCTCCCTGGATGGAGGGAACATTCAGTACTTC. It encodes CASSLDGGNIQYF. J is TRBJ2-4 and V is TRBV18, with a possible D match to TRBD2 (6 bases). Germline V gives CDR1 KGHSH, CDR2 LQKENI. The V end was cut by 6 bases, the J end by 7 bases, with 13 bases between. The CDR3 has 13 residues.

This chain joins TRBV5-1 and TRBJ2-7, with D hard to call. The CDR3 length is 15 residues. V gave up 0 bases and J gave up 3 bases, with 13 bases separating them. The germline V gene has CDR1 SGHRS and CDR2 YFSETQ. CDR3 protein: CASSLEDSGFYEQYF. DNA for the CDR3: TGCGCCAGCAGCTTGGAGGATTCGGGTTTCTACGAGCAGTACTTC.

A word on this clone: Since no conserved phenylalanine or tryptophan closes the CDR3, a read error is the likely cause. Because the CDR3's place on the DNA is in doubt, the DNA is left out and the CDR3 is given as listed by TCRdb. V usage is TRBV7-9 and J usage is TRBJ2-7; the D call TRBD1 from the table was never checked on the DNA. Germline CDR1 is SEHNR and CDR2 is FQNEAQ (reference sequence). The CDR3 has 13 residues if both end residues are counted. Here the CDR3 reads CSSSLGGPGQVCL.

This clone has only one observation. The chain links TRBV15 to TRBJ1-5; 7 bases match TRBD1. The CDR3 is made up of 15 amino acids. Germline trimming cut 3 bases from V and 6 bases from J; bases unmatched to any gene: 8. CDR1 is LNHNV, CDR2 YYDKDF, per germline (reference sequence). The CDR3 spells CATSRTGPYSQPQHF. The CDR3 DNA reads as TGTGCCACCAGCAGGACAGGGCCTTACAGTCAGCCCCAGCATTTT.

V usage is TRBV6-1 and J usage is TRBJ1-1, with D perhaps TRBD1 (6 bases). Germline values: CDR1 MNHNS, CDR2 SASEGT. The CDR3 contains 14 residues. Trimming took off 0 bases at V and 5 bases at J, with 10 bases between the two ends. CDR3 in DNA: TGTGCCAGCAGTGAAGCTCAGGGGAGAACTGAAGCTTTCTTT. This gives the protein CASSEAQGRTEAFF.

This clone was observed a few times. The rearrangement joins TRBV5-4 to TRBJ2-3; 11 nucleotides match TRBD2. Trimming at V came to 5 bases and at J to 6 bases, leaving 14 bases not matched to a gene. This CDR3 is built from 17 residues. Germline V lookup: CDR1 SGHNT, CDR2 YYREEE (reference sequence). CDR3 nucleotide sequence: TGTGCCAGCAGTCCCGTCCCCCTAGCGGGAGGCCCGGATACGCAGTATTTT. It encodes CASSPVPLAGGPDTQYF.

This clone was recorded only once. The rearrangement uses TRBV7-9 and TRBJ1-2; D is possibly TRBD1 (5 bases). Germline CDR1 reads SEHNR; CDR2 reads FQNEAQ (reference sequence). Trimming pared 8 bases from V and 6 bases from J, leaving 16 bases between. The CDR3 runs 13 residues. CDR3 nucleotide sequence: TGTGCCAGCTCACCGGGGGGAGTTGATGGCTACACCTTC. This gives the protein CASSPGGVDGYTF.

The chain carries TRBV10-3 and TRBJ2-4, with 10 positions matching TRBD1. The V gene's germline CDR1 is ENHRY and CDR2 SYGVKD. Germline trimming cut 2 bases from V and 3 bases from J; bases unmatched to any gene: 4. The CDR3 spans 16 residues. CDR3 DNA sequence: TGTGCCATCAGTGAGCCGGGACAGGGGAACAAAAACATTCAGTACTTC. It translates to CAISEPGQGNKNIQYF.

The chain recombines TRBV14 with TRBJ2-1; TRBD1 might be the D (5 bases). The germline gives CDR1 SGHDN, CDR2 FVKESK. Trimming pared 0 bases from V and 9 bases from J, leaving 21 bases between. The CDR3 length is 17 residues. CDR3 coding DNA: TGTGCCAGCAGCCAAGATCTTCCAGGGTCGGCGGAAAGTGAGCAGTTCTTC. Amino acid sequence: CASSQDLPGSAESEQFF.